The rows below give T cell receptor beta chains drawn from one sample of a study of blood T cell repertoires in COVID-19. This table comes from immunoSEQ multiplex PCR, and its TCRdb copy is limited to in-frame clones, with some not included. Found here are 100,000 or so clones, roughly 79% of them singletons; the top ten hold roughly a third. Material for sequencing was peripheral blood. The origin of the receptors is a man between 65 and 85 years old with active or convalescent COVID-19. The CDR3 runs from the conserved cysteine through the conserved F or W. The order of the fields is D gene, clone size, J gene, V gene, CDR3 DNA, CDR3 protein. The D gene is left open where the match is weak. Size is stated for part of the rows, as once, few or many counts, or as a class when the clone is expanded.

TRBD1 . TRBJ2-7 TRBV7-3 TGTGCCAGCAGCCCAACAGGGGACCACGAGCAGTACTTC CASSPTGDHEQYF
. . TRBJ1-6 TRBV30 TGTGCCTGGAGCCTACCGGGAGCCAGGGTTGGATCACCCCTCCACTTT CAWSLPGARVGSPLHF
. once TRBJ1-1 TRBV27 TGTGCCAGCAAGGGTCTAGGGGGGAACACTGAAGCTTTCTTT CASKGLGGNTEAFF
. . TRBJ1-1 TRBV19 TGTGCCAGTAGTATAGGTCGTGGCGGAACCCAAAAGAACACTGAAGCTTTCTTT CASSIGRGGTQKNTEAFF
. . TRBJ2-6 TRBV21-1 TGTGCCAGCTCCGGGGGGGTTCGGCCACCTGGGGCCAACGTCCTGACTTTC CASSGGVRPPGANVLTF
TRBD2 . TRBJ2-7 TRBV7-2 TGTGCCAGCAGCCGTACTAGCGGGACCTACGAGCAGTACTTC CASSRTSGTYEQYF
. few TRBJ2-3 TRBV7-9 TGTGCCAGCAGCCCACAGGATACGCAGTATTTT CASSPQDTQYF
TRBD1 . TRBJ1-1 TRBV25-1 TGTGCCAGCAGCCCCATAGGGGGCATGAACACTGAAGCTTTCTTT CASSPIGGMNTEAFF
TRBD2 few TRBJ2-1 TRBV27 TGTGCCAGCAGTCTCCCATCCCTAGAGGGAGGGCCCTACAATGAGCAGTTCTTC CASSLPSLEGGPYNEQFF
TRBD2 few TRBJ2-7 TRBV18 TGTGCCAGCTCAAGACTAGCGGGAGACGAGCAGTACTTC CASSRLAGDEQYF
. . TRBJ2-7 TRBV11-2 TGTGCCAGCAGCTTTGGCGACAACTACGAGCAGTACTTC CASSFGDNYEQYF
. . TRBJ1-1 TRBV2 TGTGCCAGCAGTGATCTCCGGGAAGGCGACACTGAAGCTTTCTTT CASSDLREGDTEAFF
. . TRBJ2-1 TRBV11-2 TGTGCCAGCTTCGGACACTTCTACAATGAGCAGTTCTTC CASFGHFYNEQFF
TRBD2 once TRBJ2-1 TRBV19 TGTGCCAGTAGTACTGGGACTAGCGGGAGCTATGGGACGTTGTTCTTC CASSTGTSGSYGTLFF
. . TRBJ2-5 TRBV9 TGTGCCAGCAGCGTAGAGGGGGGGATGCGATGGCAAGAGACCCAGTACTTC CASSVEGGMRWQETQYF
. . TRBJ2-7 TRBV28 TGTGCCAGCAGTTTGACAGTTTCTTCCTACGAGCAGTACTTC CASSLTVSSYEQYF
TRBD1 few TRBJ1-5 TRBV9 TGTGCCAGCAGCGTAGAGGGGGCCACTCAGCCCCAGCATTTT CASSVEGATQPQHF
. . TRBJ2-1 TRBV28 TGTGCCAGCAGTTTGCGGACTTCATATTACAATGAGCAGTTCTTC CASSLRTSYYNEQFF
. . TRBJ1-1 TRBV19 TGTGCCAGTACCGAACAGGGTGGGAACACTGAAGCTTTCTTT CASTEQGGNTEAFF
. . TRBJ1-3 TRBV2 TGTGCCAGCAGCCCCTTCTCTGGAAACACCATATATTTT CASSPFSGNTIYF
. . TRBJ1-2 TRBV6-2/TRBV6-3 TGTGCCAGCAGTTACCCCGACAGCGGGGGCTACACCTTC CASSYPDSGGYTF
. . TRBJ1-2 TRBV5-6 TGTGCCAGCAGCTTGGAACGACAGCCCTATGGCTACACCTTC CASSLERQPYGYTF
. few TRBJ2-6 TRBV12-5 TGTGCTAGTGGCTCCTACATGGGGCCAGGGGCCAACGTCCTGACTTTC CASGSYMGPGANVLTF
. once TRBJ1-5 TRBV19 TGTGCCAGTAAGTCCCCCGCCTCGGGTAGCAATCAGCCCCAGCATTTT CASKSPASGSNQPQHF
. . TRBJ2-1 TRBV7-3 TGTGCCAGCAGCTTAGGGACTGGCGGGACGGAGCAGTTCTTC CASSLGTGGTEQFF
TRBD1 few TRBJ2-3 TRBV5-6 TGTGCCAGCAGCTTGGGGGGACAGGATCACACAGATACGCAGTATTTT CASSLGGQDHTDTQYF
. few TRBJ1-3 TRBV9 TGTGCCAGCAGCGTCAGTACAGTCTCTGGAAACACCATATATTTT CASSVSTVSGNTIYF
. . TRBJ1-2 TRBV6-5 TGTGCCAGCAGAAAAGGGACTGCGACTAACTATGGCTACACCTTC CASRKGTATNYGYTF
. . TRBJ2-1 TRBV19 TGTGCCAGTATTGGCCCCTGGGAGCGGAGAGGGAATGAGCAGTTCTTC CASIGPWERRGNEQFF
. once TRBJ1-2 TRBV7-9 TGTGCCAGCAGCTTAGGTCCGGGTGGAACTGGAAACTATGGCTACACCTTC CASSLGPGGTGNYGYTF
TRBD1 . TRBJ1-1 TRBV15 TGTGCCACCAGCAGATCACCGGGACAGACGTATTTCGGAGCTTTCTTT CATSRSPGQTYFGAFF
. few TRBJ1-2 TRBV2 TGTGCCAGCAGTCGGTGGAGGGAGGGCTATGGCTACACCTTC CASSRWREGYGYTF
. many TRBJ1-6 TRBV6-5 TGTGCCAGCCTTGAACATGCCGATTCACCCCTCCACTTT CASLEHADSPLHF